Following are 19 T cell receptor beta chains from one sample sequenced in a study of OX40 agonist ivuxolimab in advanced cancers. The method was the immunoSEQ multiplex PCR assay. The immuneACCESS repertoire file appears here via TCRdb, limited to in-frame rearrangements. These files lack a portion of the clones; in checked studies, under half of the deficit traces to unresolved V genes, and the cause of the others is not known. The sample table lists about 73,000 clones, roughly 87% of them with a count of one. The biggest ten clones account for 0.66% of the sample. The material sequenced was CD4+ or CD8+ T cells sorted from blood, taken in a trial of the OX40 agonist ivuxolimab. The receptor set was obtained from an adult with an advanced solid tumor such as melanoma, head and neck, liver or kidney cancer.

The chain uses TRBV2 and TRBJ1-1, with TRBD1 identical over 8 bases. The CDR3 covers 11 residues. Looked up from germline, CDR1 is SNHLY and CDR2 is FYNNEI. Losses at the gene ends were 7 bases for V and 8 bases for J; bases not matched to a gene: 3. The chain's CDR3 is CASKGQEEAFF. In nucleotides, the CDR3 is TGTGCCAGCAAGGGACAGGAGGAAGCTTTCTTT. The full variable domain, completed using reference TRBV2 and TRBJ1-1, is EPEVTQTPSHQVTQMGQEVILRCVPISNHLYFYWYRQILGQKVEFLVSFYNNEISEKSEIFDDQFSVERPDGSNFTLKIRSTKLEDSAMYFCASKGQEEAFFGQGTRLTVV.

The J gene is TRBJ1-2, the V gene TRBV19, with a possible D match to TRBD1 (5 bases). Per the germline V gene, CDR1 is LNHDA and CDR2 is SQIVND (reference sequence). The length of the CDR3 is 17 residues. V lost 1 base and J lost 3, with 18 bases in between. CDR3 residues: CASSIVGATGMDYGYTF. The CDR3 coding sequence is TGTGCCAGTAGTATAGTAGGGGCCACGGGGATGGACTATGGCTACACCTTC.

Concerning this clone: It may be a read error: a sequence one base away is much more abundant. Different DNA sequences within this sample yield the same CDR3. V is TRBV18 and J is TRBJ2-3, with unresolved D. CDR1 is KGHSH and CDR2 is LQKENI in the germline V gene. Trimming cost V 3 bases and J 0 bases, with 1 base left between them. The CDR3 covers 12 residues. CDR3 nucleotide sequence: TGTGCCAGCTCACCGAGCACAGATACGCAGTATTTT. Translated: CASSPSTDTQYF.

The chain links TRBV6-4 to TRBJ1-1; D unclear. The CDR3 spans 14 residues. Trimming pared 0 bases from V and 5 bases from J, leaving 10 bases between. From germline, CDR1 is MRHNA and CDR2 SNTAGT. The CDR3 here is CASSDSSRGTEAFF. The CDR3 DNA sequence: TGTGCCAGCAGTGACTCGAGCCGTGGAACTGAAGCTTTCTTT.

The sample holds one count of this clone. The CDR3 bases are TGTGCCAGCAGAGGGACAGCGAGATACGAGCAGTACTTC. Translating gives CASRGTARYEQYF. The V call is TRBV6-5, the J call TRBJ2-7, with 7 nucleotides matching TRBD1. The CDR3 loop spans 13 amino acids. CDR1 is MNHEY and CDR2 is SVGAGI in the germline V gene. V lost 6 bases, J lost 4 bases, and 6 bases stayed unmatched.

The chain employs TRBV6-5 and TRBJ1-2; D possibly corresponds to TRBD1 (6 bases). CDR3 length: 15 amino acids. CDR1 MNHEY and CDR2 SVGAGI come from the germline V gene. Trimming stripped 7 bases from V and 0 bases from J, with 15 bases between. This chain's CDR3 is CASTSAGGPNYGYTF. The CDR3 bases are TGTGCCAGCACCTCAGCCGGGGGCCCTAACTATGGCTACACCTTC.

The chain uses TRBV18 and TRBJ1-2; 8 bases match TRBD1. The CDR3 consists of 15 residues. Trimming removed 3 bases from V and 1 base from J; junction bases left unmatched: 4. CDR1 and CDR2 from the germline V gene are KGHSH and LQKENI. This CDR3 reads CASSPGQALNYGYTF. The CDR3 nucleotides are TGTGCCAGCTCACCGGGACAGGCGCTTAACTATGGCTACACCTTC.

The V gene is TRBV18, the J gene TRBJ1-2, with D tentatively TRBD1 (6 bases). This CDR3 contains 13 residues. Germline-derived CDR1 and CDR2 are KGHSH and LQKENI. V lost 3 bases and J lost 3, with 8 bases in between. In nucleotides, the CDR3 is TGTGCCAGCTCACCCGGACAGTACTATGGCTACACCTTC. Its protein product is CASSPGQYYGYTF.

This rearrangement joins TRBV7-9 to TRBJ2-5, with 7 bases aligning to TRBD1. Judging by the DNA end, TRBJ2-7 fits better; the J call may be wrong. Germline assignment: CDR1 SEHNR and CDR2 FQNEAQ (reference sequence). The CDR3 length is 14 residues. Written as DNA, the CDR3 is TGTGCCAGCAGCTTAGGGACAGGCTGGGACGAGCAGTACTTC. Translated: CASSLGTGWDEQYF.

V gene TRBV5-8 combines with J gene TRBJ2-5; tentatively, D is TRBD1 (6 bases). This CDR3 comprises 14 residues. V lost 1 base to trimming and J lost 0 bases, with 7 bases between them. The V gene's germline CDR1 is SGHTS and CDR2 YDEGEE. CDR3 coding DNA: TGTGCCAGCAGCTTGACAGGGCACCAAGAGACCCAGTACTTC. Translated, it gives CASSLTGHQETQYF. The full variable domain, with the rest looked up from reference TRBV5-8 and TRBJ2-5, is EAGVTQSPTHLIKTRGQQATLRCSPISGHTSVYWYQQALGLGLQFLLWYDEGEERNRGNFPPRFSGRQFPNYSSELNVNALELEDSALYLCASSLTGHQETQYFGPGTRLLVL.

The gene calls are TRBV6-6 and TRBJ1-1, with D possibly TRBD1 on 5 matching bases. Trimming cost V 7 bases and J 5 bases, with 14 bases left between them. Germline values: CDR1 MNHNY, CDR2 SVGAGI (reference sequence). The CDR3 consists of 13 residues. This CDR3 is CASTTWGGTEAFF. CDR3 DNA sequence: TGTGCCAGCACCACGTGGGGGGGAACTGAAGCTTTCTTT.

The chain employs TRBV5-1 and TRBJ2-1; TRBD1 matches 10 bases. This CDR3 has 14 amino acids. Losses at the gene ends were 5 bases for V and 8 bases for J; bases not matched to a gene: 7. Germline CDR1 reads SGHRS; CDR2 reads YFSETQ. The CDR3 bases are TGCGCCAGCAGTTTAGACAGGGGGCAGGATGAGCAGTTCTTC. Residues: CASSLDRGQDEQFF.

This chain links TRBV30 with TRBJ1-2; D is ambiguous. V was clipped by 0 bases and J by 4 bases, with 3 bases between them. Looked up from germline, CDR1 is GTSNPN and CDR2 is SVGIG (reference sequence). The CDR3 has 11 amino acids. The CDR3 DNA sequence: TGTGCCTGGAGTGTCCTCTATGGCTACACCTTC. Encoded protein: CAWSVLYGYTF.

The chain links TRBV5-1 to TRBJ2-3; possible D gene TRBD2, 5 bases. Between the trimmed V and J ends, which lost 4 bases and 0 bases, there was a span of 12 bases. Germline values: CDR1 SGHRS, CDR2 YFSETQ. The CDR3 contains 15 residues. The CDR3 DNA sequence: TGCGCCAGCAGCGTCGGACTGACTAGCACAGATACGCAGTATTTT. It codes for CASSVGLTSTDTQYF.

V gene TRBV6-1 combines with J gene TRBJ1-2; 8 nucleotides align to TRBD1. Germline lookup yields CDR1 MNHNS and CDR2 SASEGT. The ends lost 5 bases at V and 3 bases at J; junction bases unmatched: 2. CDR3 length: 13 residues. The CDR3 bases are TGTGCCAGCAGTTTGGACAGGGACTATGGCTACACCTTC. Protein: CASSLDRDYGYTF.

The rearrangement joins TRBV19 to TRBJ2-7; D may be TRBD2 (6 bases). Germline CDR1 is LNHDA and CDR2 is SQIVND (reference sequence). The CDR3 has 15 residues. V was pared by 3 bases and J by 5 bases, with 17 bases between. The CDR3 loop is CASSMGWGEDNEQYF. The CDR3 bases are TGTGCCAGTAGTATGGGATGGGGGGAAGATAACGAGCAGTACTTC.

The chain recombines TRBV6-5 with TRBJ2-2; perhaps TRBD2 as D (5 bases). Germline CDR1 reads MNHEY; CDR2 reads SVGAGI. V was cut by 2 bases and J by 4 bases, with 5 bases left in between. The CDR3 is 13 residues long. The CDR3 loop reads CASSYGGTGELFF. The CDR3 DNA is TGTGCCAGCAGTTACGGAGGCACCGGGGAGCTGTTTTTT.

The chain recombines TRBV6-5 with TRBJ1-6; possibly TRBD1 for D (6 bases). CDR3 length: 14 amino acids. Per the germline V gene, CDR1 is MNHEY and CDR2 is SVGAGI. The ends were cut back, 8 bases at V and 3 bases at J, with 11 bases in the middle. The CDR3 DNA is TGTGCCAGCCGAGGGGGGAACTATAATTCACCCCTCCACTTT. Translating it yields CASRGGNYNSPLHF.

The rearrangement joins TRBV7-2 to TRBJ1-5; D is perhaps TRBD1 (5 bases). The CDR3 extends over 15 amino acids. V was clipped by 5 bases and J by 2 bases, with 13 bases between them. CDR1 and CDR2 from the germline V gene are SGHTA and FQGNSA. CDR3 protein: CASSPQGTGNQPQHF. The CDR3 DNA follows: TGTGCCAGCAGCCCCCAGGGCACAGGCAATCAGCCCCAGCATTTT.